A selection of T cell receptor beta chains follows, all from one sample in a study of PD-L1 blockade in urothelial cancer. This table comes from immunoSEQ multiplex PCR, and its TCRdb copy is limited to in-frame clones, with some not included. The repertoire has tens of thousands of clones, 77% of them found once; the top ten carry more than 3.5%. The sequencing here drew on PBMCs, taken around atezolizumab (anti-PD-L1) treatment. The receptors were sampled from an older man with urothelial cancer. The CDR3 runs from the conserved cysteine through the conserved F or W. Fields, in order: V gene, clone size, D gene, CDR3 length, J gene, CDR3 protein, CDR3 DNA. A D gene is named only where the DNA matches it firmly. Clone size is not always given. Where it is, it says once, few, many or a class for expanded clones.

V: TRBV18
size: NA
D: TRBD1
length: 14
J: TRBJ1-2
CDR3: CASSPGTGMGGYTF
DNA: TGTGCCAGCTCACCCGGGACAGGGATGGGAGGCTACACCTTC

V: TRBV11-2
size: NA
D: NA
length: 14
J: TRBJ1-3
CDR3: CASSLGGGGNTIYF
DNA: TGTGCCAGCAGCTTAGGCGGAGGAGGAAACACCATATATTTT

V: TRBV10-3
size: NA
D: NA
length: 14
J: TRBJ2-7
CDR3: CAIGTTGIAYEQYF
DNA: TGTGCCATCGGTACCACAGGGATCGCCTACGAGCAGTACTTC

V: TRBV2
size: NA
D: NA
length: 15
J: TRBJ2-5
CDR3: CASSPSQTNQETQYF
DNA: TGTGCCAGCAGCCCATCCCAGACTAATCAAGAGACCCAGTACTTC

V: TRBV30
size: NA
D: NA
length: 13
J: TRBJ2-7
CDR3: CAWKEPGSYEQYF
DNA: TGTGCCTGGAAGGAGCCGGGCTCCTACGAGCAGTACTTC

V: TRBV28
size: few
D: NA
length: 17
J: TRBJ1-5
CDR3: CASSLPAGPSRNQPQHF
DNA: TGTGCCAGCAGTTTGCCTGCGGGTCCCTCCCGTAATCAGCCCCAGCATTTT

V: TRBV7-2
size: NA
D: NA
length: 14
J: TRBJ1-6
CDR3: CASSLEGRGSPLHF
DNA: TGTGCCAGCAGCCTAGAGGGGAGGGGTTCACCCCTCCACTTT

V: TRBV4-1
size: few
D: NA
length: 15
J: TRBJ1-5
CDR3: CASSQVEGYNQPQHF
DNA: TGCGCCAGCAGCCAAGTGGAGGGCTACAATCAGCCCCAGCATTTT

V: TRBV7-9
size: NA
D: TRBD2
length: 15
J: TRBJ2-1
CDR3: CASSLPWREDNEQFF
DNA: TGTGCCAGCAGCTTACCCTGGCGGGAGGACAATGAGCAGTTCTTC

V: TRBV18
size: NA
D: NA
length: 14
J: TRBJ2-1
CDR3: CASSRASSYNEQFF
DNA: TGTGCCAGCTCACGCGCAAGCTCCTACAATGAGCAGTTCTTC

V: TRBV27
size: NA
D: NA
length: 13
J: TRBJ2-3
CDR3: CASSPKSTDTQYF
DNA: TGTGCCAGCAGTCCTAAAAGCACAGATACGCAGTATTTT

V: TRBV5-1
size: NA
D: NA
length: 14
J: TRBJ2-3
CDR3: CASFFGTEGDTQYF
DNA: TGCGCCAGTTTCTTTGGGACTGAAGGTGATACGCAGTATTTT

V: TRBV5-4
size: NA
D: NA
length: 17
J: TRBJ1-2
CDR3: CASSDSKSDNRVVGYTF
DNA: TGTGCCAGCAGCGATAGTAAGAGTGATAACAGGGTTGTTGGCTACACCTTC

V: TRBV20-1
size: NA
D: NA
length: 11
J: TRBJ2-1
CDR3: CSARFAGEQFF
DNA: TGCAGTGCTAGGTTCGCGGGAGAGCAGTTCTTC

V: TRBV30
size: NA
D: NA
length: 15
J: TRBJ2-2
CDR3: CAWAPLGGPGGELFF
DNA: TGTGCCTGGGCCCCTCTCGGAGGGCCTGGCGGGGAGCTGTTTTTT

V: TRBV11-3
size: NA
D: NA
length: 14
J: TRBJ2-7
CDR3: CASSTQRVSYEQYF
DNA: TGTGCCAGCAGCACCCAGCGGGTCTCCTACGAGCAGTACTTC

V: TRBV30
size: few
D: NA
length: 13
J: TRBJ1-1
CDR3: CAWSPDSPTEAFF
DNA: TGTGCCTGGAGTCCGGACAGTCCCACTGAAGCTTTCTTT

V: TRBV5-4
size: medium-sized
D: NA
length: 13
J: TRBJ2-5
CDR3: CASSWAAQETQYF
DNA: TGTGCCAGCAGCTGGGCCGCTCAAGAGACCCAGTACTTC

V: TRBV6-5
size: NA
D: NA
length: 12
J: TRBJ1-2
CDR3: CASSEGGLGYTF
DNA: TGTGCCAGCAGTGAAGGCGGCCTCGGCTACACCTTC

V: TRBV11-3
size: NA
D: NA
length: 13
J: TRBJ2-1
CDR3: CASSLEASNEQFF
DNA: TGTGCCAGCAGCTTAGAGGCCAGCAATGAGCAGTTCTTC

V: TRBV5-6
size: NA
D: NA
length: 15
J: TRBJ1-2
CDR3: CASSLATGTNYGYTF
DNA: TGTGCCAGCAGCTTGGCGACAGGCACTAACTATGGCTACACCTTC

V: TRBV4-2
size: NA
D: TRBD1
length: 19
J: TRBJ2-6
CDR3: CASSQVRTGAFPGANVLTF
DNA: TGTGCCAGCAGCCAAGTCCGGACAGGGGCTTTCCCTGGGGCCAACGTCCTGACTTTC

V: TRBV10-3
size: NA
D: TRBD2
length: 16
J: TRBJ2-3
CDR3: CAISPGLAGPTDTQYF
DNA: TGTGCCATCAGTCCCGGACTAGCGGGACCCACAGATACGCAGTATTTT

V: TRBV30
size: once
D: TRBD2
length: 16
J: TRBJ2-5
CDR3: CAWSVRQRGAGETQYF
DNA: TGTGCCTGGAGTGTACGGCAGCGGGGGGCTGGAGAGACCCAGTACTTC

V: TRBV27
size: NA
D: TRBD1
length: 13
J: TRBJ1-2
CDR3: CASSLTGGSGYTF
DNA: TGTGCCAGCAGTTTGACAGGGGGCTCGGGCTACACCTTC

V: TRBV5-6
size: NA
D: TRBD2
length: 17
J: TRBJ2-1
CDR3: CASSTRLASVDLDEQFF
DNA: TGTGCCAGCAGCACCAGACTAGCCTCCGTAGATCTCGATGAGCAGTTCTTC

V: TRBV5-1
size: NA
D: TRBD2
length: 15
J: TRBJ2-1
CDR3: CASSLELAGYNEQFF
DNA: TGCGCCAGCAGCTTGGAACTAGCGGGATACAATGAGCAGTTCTTC

V: TRBV6-4
size: NA
D: TRBD2
length: 15
J: TRBJ2-3
CDR3: CASSPGGGGTDTQYF
DNA: TGTGCCAGCTCACCTGGCGGGGGAGGCACAGATACGCAGTATTTT

V: TRBV19
size: few
D: NA
length: 14
J: TRBJ2-1
CDR3: CASSIGGGGPEQFF
DNA: TGTGCCAGTAGTATAGGAGGGGGGGGCCCTGAGCAGTTCTTC

V: TRBV5-6
size: NA
D: NA
length: 18
J: TRBJ2-3
CDR3: CASSGTLAEGYSTDTQYF
DNA: TGTGCCAGCAGCGGTACCTTAGCGGAGGGCTATAGCACAGATACGCAGTATTTT

V: TRBV28
size: NA
D: TRBD2
length: 14
J: TRBJ2-5
CDR3: CASSMGGRGETQYF
DNA: TGTGCCAGCAGTATGGGCGGGAGGGGGGAGACCCAGTACTTC

V: TRBV6-5
size: NA
D: NA
length: 15
J: TRBJ2-7
CDR3: CASSYGATYSYEQYF
DNA: TGTGCCAGCAGTTATGGTGCTACGTACTCCTACGAGCAGTACTTC

V: TRBV28
size: once
D: TRBD1
length: 14
J: TRBJ2-5
CDR3: CASSLGTGQETQYF
DNA: TGTGCCAGCAGCTTAGGGACAGGTCAAGAGACCCAGTACTTC

V: TRBV18
size: once
D: TRBD1
length: 13
J: TRBJ1-1
CDR3: CASSATGLTEAFF
DNA: TGTGCCAGCTCAGCGACAGGGTTAACTGAAGCTTTCTTT

V: TRBV4-1
size: many
D: NA
length: 18
J: TRBJ1-2
CDR3: CASSQDRDNKGMQYGYTF
DNA: TGCGCCAGCAGCCAAGATAGGGACAACAAAGGGATGCAATATGGCTACACCTTC

V: TRBV7-2
size: NA
D: TRBD2
length: 17
J: TRBJ2-5
CDR3: CASSLGLAGKDEETQYF
DNA: TGTGCCAGCAGCTTAGGACTAGCGGGAAAGGATGAAGAGACCCAGTACTTC